This T cell receptor beta chain was retrieved from a study of somatic mutations in cytotoxic T cells in rheumatoid arthritis. As concerns this clone: The antigen remains unidentified.

Isolation of the CD4+ and CD8+ populations was accomplished via positive magnetic bead selection, with purity assessed by flow cytometry. Sequencing used immunoSEQ multiplex PCR; TCRdb keeps in-frame clones, though not all of them. The sample has around 15,000 clones, around 80% seen once. Findings and caveats of the study: A rise in CD8+ clonality with age was seen in rheumatoid arthritis patients but not in healthy controls.

The sequence came from a woman aged 45-65 years with rheumatoid arthritis. Sequenced input: CD8+ T cells sorted from blood.

DNA of the CDR3: TGTGCCAGCGCGGGAGAAGGCTACAATGAGCAGTTCTTC. Residues: CASAGEGYNEQFF. The chain employs TRBV7-9 and TRBJ2-1, with TRBD2 matching over 7 bases. The ends lost 8 bases at V and 3 bases at J; junction bases unmatched: 4. The CDR3 is 13 amino acids. CDR1 and CDR2 from the germline V gene are SEHNR and FQNEAQ (reference sequence).